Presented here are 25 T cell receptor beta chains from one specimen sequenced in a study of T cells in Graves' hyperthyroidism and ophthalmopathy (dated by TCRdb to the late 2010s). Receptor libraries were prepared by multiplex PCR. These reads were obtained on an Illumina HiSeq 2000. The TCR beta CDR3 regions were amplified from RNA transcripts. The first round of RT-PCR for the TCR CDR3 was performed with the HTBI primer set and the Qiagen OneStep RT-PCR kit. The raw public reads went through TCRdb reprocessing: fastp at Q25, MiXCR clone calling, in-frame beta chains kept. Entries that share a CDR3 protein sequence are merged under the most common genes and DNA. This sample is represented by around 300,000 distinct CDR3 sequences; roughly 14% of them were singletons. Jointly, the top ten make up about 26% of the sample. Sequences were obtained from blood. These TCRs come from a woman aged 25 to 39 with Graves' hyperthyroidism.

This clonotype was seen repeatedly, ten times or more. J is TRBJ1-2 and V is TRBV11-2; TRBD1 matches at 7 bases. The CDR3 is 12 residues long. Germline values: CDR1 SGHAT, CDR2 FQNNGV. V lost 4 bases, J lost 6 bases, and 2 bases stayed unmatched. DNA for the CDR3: TGTGCCAGCAGCTACGGACAGGATGGCTACACCTTC. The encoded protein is CASSYGQDGYTF.

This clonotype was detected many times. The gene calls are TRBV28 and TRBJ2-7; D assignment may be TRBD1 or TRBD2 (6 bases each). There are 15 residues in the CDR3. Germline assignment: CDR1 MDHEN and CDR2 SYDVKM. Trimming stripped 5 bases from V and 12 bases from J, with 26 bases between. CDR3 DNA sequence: TGTGCCAGCAGTGTCACGGGGGCCGGCCGCCTGAGGGTGTACTTC. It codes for CASSVTGAGRLRVYF.

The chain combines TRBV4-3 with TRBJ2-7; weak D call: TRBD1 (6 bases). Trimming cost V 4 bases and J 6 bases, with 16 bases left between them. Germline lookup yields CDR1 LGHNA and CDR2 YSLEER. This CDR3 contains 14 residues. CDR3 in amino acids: CASSPVTGWGEQYF. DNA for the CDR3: TGCGCCAGCAGCCCGGTGACAGGCTGGGGCGAGCAGTACTTC.

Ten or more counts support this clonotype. The CDR3 here is CASSGHISSYNEQFF. DNA for the CDR3: TGTGCCAGCAGTGGACACATCAGCTCCTACAATGAGCAGTTCTTC. The chain carries TRBV6-1 and TRBJ2-1; D unclear. The CDR3 runs to 15 residues. Per germline, CDR1 MNHNS and CDR2 SASEGT. V was trimmed by 4 bases and J by 0 bases, leaving 10 bases between them.

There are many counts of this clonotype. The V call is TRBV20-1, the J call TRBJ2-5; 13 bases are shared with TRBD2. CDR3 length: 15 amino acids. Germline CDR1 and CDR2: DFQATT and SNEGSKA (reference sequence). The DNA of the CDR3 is TGCAGAGTCTTGGGGACTAGCGGGACGGGAGAGACCCAGTACTTC. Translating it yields CRVLGTSGTGETQYF.

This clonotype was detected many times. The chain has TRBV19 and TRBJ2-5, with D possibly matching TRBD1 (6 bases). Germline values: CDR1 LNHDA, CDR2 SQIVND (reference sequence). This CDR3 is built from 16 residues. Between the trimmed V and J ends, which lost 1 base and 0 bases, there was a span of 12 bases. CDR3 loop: CASSIVGQTYQETQYF. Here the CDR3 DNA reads TGTGCCAGTAGTATAGTGGGACAAACCTACCAAGAGACCCAGTACTTC.

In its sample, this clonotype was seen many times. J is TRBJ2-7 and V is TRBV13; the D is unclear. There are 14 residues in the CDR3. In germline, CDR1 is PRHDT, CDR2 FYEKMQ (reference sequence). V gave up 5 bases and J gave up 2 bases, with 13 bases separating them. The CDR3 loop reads CASSNRTGAYEQYF. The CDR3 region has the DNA TGTGCCAGCAGCAATCGAACTGGGGCCTACGAGCAGTACTTC. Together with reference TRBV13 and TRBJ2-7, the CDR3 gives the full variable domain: AAGVIQSPRHLIKEKRETATLKCYPIPRHDTVYWYQQGPGQDPQFLISFYEKMQSDKGSIPDRFSAQQFSDYHSELNMSSLELGDSALYFCASSNRTGAYEQYFGPGTRLTVT.

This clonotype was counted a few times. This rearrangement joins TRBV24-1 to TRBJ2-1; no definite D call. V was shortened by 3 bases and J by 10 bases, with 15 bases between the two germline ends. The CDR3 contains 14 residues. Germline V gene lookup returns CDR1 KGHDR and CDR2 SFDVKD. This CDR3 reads CATSDPSVLREQFF. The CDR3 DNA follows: TGTGCCACCAGTGATCCCTCGGTACTCAGGGAGCAGTTCTTC.

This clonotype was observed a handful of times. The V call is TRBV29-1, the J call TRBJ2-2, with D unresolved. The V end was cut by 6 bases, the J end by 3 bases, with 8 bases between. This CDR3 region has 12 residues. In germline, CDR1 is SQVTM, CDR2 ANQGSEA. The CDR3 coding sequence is TGCAGCGTCGTCTGGGACACCGGGGAGCTGTTTTTT. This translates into CSVVWDTGELFF.

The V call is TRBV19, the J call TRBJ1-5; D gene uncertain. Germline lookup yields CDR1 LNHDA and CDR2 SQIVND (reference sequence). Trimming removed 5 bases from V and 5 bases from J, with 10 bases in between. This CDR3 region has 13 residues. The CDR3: CASSVDGHQPQHF. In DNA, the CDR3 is TGTGCCAGTAGTGTGGACGGCCATCAGCCCCAGCATTTT.

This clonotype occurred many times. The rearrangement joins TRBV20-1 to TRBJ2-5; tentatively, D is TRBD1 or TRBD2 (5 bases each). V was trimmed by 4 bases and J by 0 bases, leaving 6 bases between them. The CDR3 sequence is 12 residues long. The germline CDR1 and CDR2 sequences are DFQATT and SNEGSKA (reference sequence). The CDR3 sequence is CSAKGHQETQYF. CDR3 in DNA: TGCAGTGCTAAGGGACACCAAGAGACCCAGTACTTC.

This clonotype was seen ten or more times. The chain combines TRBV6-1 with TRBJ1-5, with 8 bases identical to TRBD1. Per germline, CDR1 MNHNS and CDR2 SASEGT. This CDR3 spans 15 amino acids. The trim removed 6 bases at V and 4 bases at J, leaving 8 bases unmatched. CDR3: CASSETGATNQPQHF. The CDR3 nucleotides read TGTGCCAGCAGCGAGACAGGGGCCACGAATCAGCCCCAGCATTTT.

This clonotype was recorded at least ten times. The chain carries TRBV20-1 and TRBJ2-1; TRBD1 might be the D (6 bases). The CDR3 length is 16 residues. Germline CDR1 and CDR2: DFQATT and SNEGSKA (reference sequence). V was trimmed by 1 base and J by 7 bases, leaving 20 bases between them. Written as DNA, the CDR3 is TGCAGTGCTAGAGCGTACCGGGACACCTCCTTTAATGAGCAGTTCTTC. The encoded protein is CSARAYRDTSFNEQFF.

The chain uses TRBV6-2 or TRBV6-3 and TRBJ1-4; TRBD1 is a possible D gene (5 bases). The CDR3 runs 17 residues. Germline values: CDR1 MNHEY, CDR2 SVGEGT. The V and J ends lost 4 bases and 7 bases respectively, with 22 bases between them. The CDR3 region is CASSLSPGPGLSEKLFF. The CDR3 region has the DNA TGTGCCAGCAGTTTGTCGCCGGGACCGGGACTTAGTGAAAAACTGTTTTTT.

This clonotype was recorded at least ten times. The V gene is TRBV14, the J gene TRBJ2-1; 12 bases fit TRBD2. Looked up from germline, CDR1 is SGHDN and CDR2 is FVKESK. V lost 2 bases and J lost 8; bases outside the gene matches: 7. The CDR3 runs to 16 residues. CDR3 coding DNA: TGTGCCAGCAGCCAACTCGATCTAGCGGGAGGGGATGAGCAGTTCTTC. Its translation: CASSQLDLAGGDEQFF.

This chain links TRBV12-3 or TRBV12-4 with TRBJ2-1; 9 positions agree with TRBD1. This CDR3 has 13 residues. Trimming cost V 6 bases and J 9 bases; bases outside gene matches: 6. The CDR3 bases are TGTGCCAGCAGCCCCACAGGGGGCCGTGAGCAGTTCTTC. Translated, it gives CASSPTGGREQFF.

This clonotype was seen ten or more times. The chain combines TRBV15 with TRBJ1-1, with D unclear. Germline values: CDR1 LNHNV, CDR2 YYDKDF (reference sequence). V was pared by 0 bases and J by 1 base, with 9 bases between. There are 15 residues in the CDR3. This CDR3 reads CATSRDVGGNTEAFF. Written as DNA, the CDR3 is TGTGCCACCAGCAGAGATGTAGGTGGGAACACTGAAGCTTTCTTT.

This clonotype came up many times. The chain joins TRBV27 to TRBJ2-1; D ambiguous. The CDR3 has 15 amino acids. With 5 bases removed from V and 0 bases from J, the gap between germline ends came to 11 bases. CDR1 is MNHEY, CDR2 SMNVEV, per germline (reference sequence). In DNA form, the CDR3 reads TGTGCCAGCAGTCCCCCCCGGCCCTCCTACAATGAGCAGTTCTTC. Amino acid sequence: CASSPPRPSYNEQFF.

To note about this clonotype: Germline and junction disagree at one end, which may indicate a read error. DNA for the CDR3: TGTGCCAGCAGCCCCGACCTGGGGGCCACCTACAATGAGCGGTTCTTC. It translates to CASSPDLGATYNERFF. The chain joins TRBV14 to TRBJ2-1, with D possibly TRBD1 on 6 matching bases. Germline CDR1 is SGHDN and CDR2 is FVKESK. The CDR3 consists of 16 residues.

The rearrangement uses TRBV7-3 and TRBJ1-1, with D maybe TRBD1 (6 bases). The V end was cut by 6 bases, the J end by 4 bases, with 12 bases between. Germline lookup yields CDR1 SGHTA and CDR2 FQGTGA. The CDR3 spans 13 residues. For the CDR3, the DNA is TGTGCCAGCAGGTCTCAACAGGGCACTGAAGCTTTCTTT. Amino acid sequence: CASRSQQGTEAFF. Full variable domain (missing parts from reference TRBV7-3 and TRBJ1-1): GAGVSQTPSNKVTEKGKYVELRCDPISGHTALYWYRQSLGQGPEFLIYFQGTGAADDSGLPNDRFFAVRPEGSVSTLKIQRTERGDSAVYLCASRSQQGTEAFFGQGTRLTVV.

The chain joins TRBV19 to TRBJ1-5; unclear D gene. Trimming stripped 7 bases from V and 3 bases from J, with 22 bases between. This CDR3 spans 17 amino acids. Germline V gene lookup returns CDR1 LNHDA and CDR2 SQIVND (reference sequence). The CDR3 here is CASTENGRRSPNQPQHF. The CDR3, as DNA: TGTGCCAGTACCGAAAACGGTAGGCGATCTCCCAATCAGCCCCAGCATTTT.

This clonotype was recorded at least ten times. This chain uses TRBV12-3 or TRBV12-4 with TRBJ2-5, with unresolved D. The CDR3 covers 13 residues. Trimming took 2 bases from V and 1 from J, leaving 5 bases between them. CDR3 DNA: TGTGCCAGCAGTTTAATGGGCCAAGAGACCCAGTACTTC. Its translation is CASSLMGQETQYF.

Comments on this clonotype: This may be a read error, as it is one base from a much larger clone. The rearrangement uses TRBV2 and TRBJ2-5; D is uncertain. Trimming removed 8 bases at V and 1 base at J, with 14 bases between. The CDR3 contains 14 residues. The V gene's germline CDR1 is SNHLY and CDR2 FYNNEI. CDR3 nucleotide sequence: TGTGCCAGCGAAAGAGGTTTCGGCCAAGAGACCCAGTACTTC. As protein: CASERGFGQETQYF.

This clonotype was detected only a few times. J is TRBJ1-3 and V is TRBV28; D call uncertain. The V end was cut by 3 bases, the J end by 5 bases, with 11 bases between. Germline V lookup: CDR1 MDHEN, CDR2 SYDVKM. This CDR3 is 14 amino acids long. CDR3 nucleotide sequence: TGTGCCAGCAGTTTCTCCGAGGGCCGAAACACCATATATTTT. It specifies CASSFSEGRNTIYF.

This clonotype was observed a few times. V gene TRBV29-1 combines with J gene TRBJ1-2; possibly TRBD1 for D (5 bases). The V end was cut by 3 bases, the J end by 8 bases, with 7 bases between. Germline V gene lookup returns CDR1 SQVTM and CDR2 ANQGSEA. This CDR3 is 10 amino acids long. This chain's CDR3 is CSVEGGGYTF. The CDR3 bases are TGCAGCGTTGAGGGGGGAGGCTACACCTTC.